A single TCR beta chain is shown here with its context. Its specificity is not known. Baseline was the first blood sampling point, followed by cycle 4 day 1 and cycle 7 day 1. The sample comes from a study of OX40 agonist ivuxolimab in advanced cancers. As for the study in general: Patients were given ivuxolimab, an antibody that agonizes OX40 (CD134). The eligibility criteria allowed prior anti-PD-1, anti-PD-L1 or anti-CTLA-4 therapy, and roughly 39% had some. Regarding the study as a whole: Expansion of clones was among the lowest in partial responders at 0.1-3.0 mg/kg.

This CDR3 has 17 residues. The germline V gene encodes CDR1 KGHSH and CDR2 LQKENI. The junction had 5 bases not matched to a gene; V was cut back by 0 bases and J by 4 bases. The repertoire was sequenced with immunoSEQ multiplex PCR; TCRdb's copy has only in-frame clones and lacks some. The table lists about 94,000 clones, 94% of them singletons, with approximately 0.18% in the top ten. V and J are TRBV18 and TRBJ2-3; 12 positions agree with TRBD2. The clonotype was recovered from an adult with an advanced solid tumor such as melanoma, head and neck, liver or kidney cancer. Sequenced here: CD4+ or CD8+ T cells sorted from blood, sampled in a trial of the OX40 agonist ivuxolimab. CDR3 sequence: CASSPPSTSGRSDTQYF. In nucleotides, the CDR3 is TGTGCCAGCTCACCACCCTCCACTAGCGGGAGGTCAGATACGCAGTATTTT. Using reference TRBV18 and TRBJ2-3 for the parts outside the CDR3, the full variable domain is NAGVMQNPRHLVRRRGQEARLRCSPMKGHSHVYWYRQLPEEGLKFMVYLQKENIIDESGMPKERFSAEFPKEGPSILRIQQVVRGDSAAYFCASSPPSTSGRSDTQYFGPGTRLTVL.